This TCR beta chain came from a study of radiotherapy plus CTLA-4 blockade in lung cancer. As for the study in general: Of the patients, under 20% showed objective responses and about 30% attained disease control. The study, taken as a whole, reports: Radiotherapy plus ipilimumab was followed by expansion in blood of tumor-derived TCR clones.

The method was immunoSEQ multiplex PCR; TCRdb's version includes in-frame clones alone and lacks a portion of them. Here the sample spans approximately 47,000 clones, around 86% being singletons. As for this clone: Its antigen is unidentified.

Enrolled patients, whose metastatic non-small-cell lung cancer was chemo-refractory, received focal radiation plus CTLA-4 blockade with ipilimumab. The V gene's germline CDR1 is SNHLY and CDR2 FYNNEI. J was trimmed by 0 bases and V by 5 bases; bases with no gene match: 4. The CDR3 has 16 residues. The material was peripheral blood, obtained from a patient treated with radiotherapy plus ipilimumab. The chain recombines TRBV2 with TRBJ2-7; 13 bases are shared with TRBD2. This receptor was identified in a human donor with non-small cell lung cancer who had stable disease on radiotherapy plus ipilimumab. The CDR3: CASSLWTSGSSYEQYF. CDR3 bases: TGTGCCAGCAGTCTCTGGACTAGCGGGAGCTCCTACGAGCAGTACTTC.